This T cell receptor (beta chain) stems from a study of CD8 T cells in Susac syndrome. The CDR3 contains 15 residues. V was clipped by 4 bases and J by 8 bases, with 16 bases between them. The germline V gene encodes CDR1 SGDLS and CDR2 YYNGEE. Random hexamers primed reverse transcription of about 0.45 to 1 ug RNA. TCRdb used MiXCR to reprocess the immunoSEQ multiplex PCR reads, holding one entry per CDR3 protein. This sample has 300,000 or so distinct CDR3 sequences, with around 92% found just once. The sequenced material came from CD4+ T cells from PBMCs. The chain recombines TRBV9 with TRBJ1-6, with D uncertain. The source of this sequence is a human donor with multiple sclerosis. CDR3 coding DNA: TGTGCCAGCAGCACCCGGCCTAACGTGGATTCACCCCTCCACTTT. Protein product: CASSTRPNVDSPLHF.